The 21 T cell receptor beta chains reported below all come from one sample, sequenced in a study of T cells in Graves' hyperthyroidism and ophthalmopathy. TCR beta CDR3 sequences were amplified from RNA transcripts. Using the HTBI primer set, a first-round RT-PCR was run on the TCR CDR3. TCRdb reanalysed the multiplex PCR reads using MiXCR and keeps one entry per CDR3 protein. The sample shows 690,000 or so distinct CDR3 sequences, approximately 19% of them seen only once. The sample comprised blood. These receptor sequences come from a woman aged 45 to 65 with Graves' hyperthyroidism that later progressed to Graves' ophthalmopathy.

The chain links TRBV6-5 to TRBJ1-3; D gene uncertain. Trimming took 3 bases from V and 1 from J, leaving 10 bases between them. CDR1 and CDR2 from the germline V gene are MNHEY and SVGAGI. This CDR3 spans 15 amino acids. The CDR3 DNA reads as TGTGCCAGCAGTTATGGAGGGCAGTCTGGAAACACCATATATTTT. Translating it yields CASSYGGQSGNTIYF.

This clonotype was picked up many times. The V gene is TRBV19, the J gene TRBJ1-1; D is uncertain. Germline V gene data show CDR1 as LNHDA and CDR2 as SQIVND (reference sequence). The CDR3 totals 13 residues. The V end lost 9 bases, the J end lost 5 bases, and 16 bases lay between the germline ends. In DNA form, the CDR3 reads TGTGCCAGCCGGGTGGCAGGCTTGACTGAAGCTTTCTTT. This translates into CASRVAGLTEAFF.

This clonotype was observed at least ten times. The chain couples TRBV12-3 or TRBV12-4 to TRBJ1-2, with 11 nucleotides matching TRBD1. The CDR3 has 18 residues. Unmatched junction bases numbered 14, after V lost 6 bases and J lost 2 bases. The chain's CDR3 is CASRIIRDRGMTNYGYTF. The DNA of the CDR3 is TGTGCCAGCAGAATAATCCGGGACAGGGGGATGACAAACTATGGCTACACCTTC.

This clonotype was seen many times. The J gene is TRBJ2-1, the V gene TRBV12-3 or TRBV12-4, with D possibly TRBD2 on 7 matching bases. Between the trimmed V and J ends, which lost 3 bases and 5 bases, there was a span of 14 bases. The length of the CDR3 is 15 residues. The CDR3 sequence: CASSLGGPINNEQFF. CDR3 nucleotides: TGTGCCAGCAGTTTGGGGGGGCCGATTAACAATGAGCAGTTCTTC.

This clonotype was detected ten times or more. The chain joins TRBV2 to TRBJ2-1; D is undetermined. The CDR3 is made up of 13 amino acids. Germline V gene data show CDR1 as SNHLY and CDR2 as FYNNEI. Trimming removed 4 bases at V and 3 bases at J, with 7 bases between. CDR3 protein: CASSADHYNEQFF. CDR3 nucleotide sequence: TGTGCCAGCAGTGCGGACCACTACAATGAGCAGTTCTTC.

This clonotype showed up just once. It may be a read error: a sequence one base away is much more abundant. Given the absence of the conserved phenylalanine or tryptophan at the CDR3 end, a read error is likely. The rearrangement links TRBV12-3 or TRBV12-4 to TRBJ1-1, with D perhaps TRBD1 (5 bases). Trimming shortened V by 3 bases and J by 3 bases, and 14 bases separated the two germline ends. The CDR3 loop spans 15 amino acids. Here the CDR3 DNA reads TGTGCCAGCAGTTTTGCAGGGCAAGGTCACACTGAAGCTTTCCTT. Protein sequence: CASSFAGQGHTEAFL.

This clonotype was counted between two and nine times. This chain uses TRBV5-1 with TRBJ1-3; D not resolved. Trimming removed 2 bases at V and 3 bases at J, with 12 bases between. Germline V gene sequence: CDR1 SGHRS, CDR2 YFSETQ. The CDR3 covers 15 residues. This CDR3 is CASSFSYGIGNTIYF. DNA of the CDR3: TGCGCCAGCAGCTTCTCGTACGGGATTGGAAACACCATATATTTT.

This clonotype was observed many times. This chain joins TRBV27 and TRBJ1-1; D uncertain. Trimming stripped 7 bases from V and 0 bases from J, with 9 bases between. CDR1 and CDR2 from the germline V gene are MNHEY and SMNVEV (reference sequence). The length of the CDR3 is 13 residues. CDR3 residues: CASTPSLNTEAFF. The CDR3 DNA reads as TGTGCCAGCACCCCGTCGCTGAACACTGAAGCTTTCTTT.

This clonotype was detected ten times or more. The chain combines TRBV18 with TRBJ1-1; D may be TRBD1 (6 bases). Trimming took off 3 bases at V and 11 bases at J, with 16 bases between the two ends. The germline V gene has CDR1 KGHSH and CDR2 LQKENI. This CDR3 is built from 13 residues. In nucleotides, the CDR3 is TGTGCCAGCTCACCGGGATCAGACAGGAGTGCTTTCTTT. Its translation: CASSPGSDRSAFF.

This clonotype was seen at least ten times. The chain joins TRBV2 to TRBJ1-5; tentatively, D is TRBD1 (6 bases). Germline V gene lookup returns CDR1 SNHLY and CDR2 FYNNEI. V lost 5 bases, J lost 8 bases, and 19 bases lay in between. The CDR3 runs to 15 residues. CDR3 bases: TGTGCCAGCAGTCCGGGGGGGGGCTTCGGGGAGCCCCAGCATTTT. Its protein product is CASSPGGGFGEPQHF.

The sample holds many counts of this clonotype. The chain carries TRBV3-1 and TRBJ2-5; tentatively, D is TRBD1 (6 bases). This CDR3 region has 15 residues. Trimming shortened V by 1 base and J by 5 bases, and 14 bases separated the two germline ends. Germline V lookup: CDR1 LGHDT, CDR2 YNNKEL (reference sequence). The CDR3 sequence: CASSQVYRVGETQYF. Here the CDR3 DNA reads TGTGCCAGCAGCCAAGTCTACAGGGTTGGGGAGACCCAGTACTTC.

This clonotype was counted a single time. The gene calls are TRBV11-2 and TRBJ2-1; 10 bases match TRBD1. With V trimmed by 6 bases and J by 5 bases, 7 bases remained unmatched. The CDR3 has 15 amino acids. Germline CDR1 and CDR2: SGHAT and FQNNGV. CDR3 coding DNA: TGTGCCAGCAGGCTTCCGGGACAGGGGAACAATGAGCAGTTCTTC. It specifies CASRLPGQGNNEQFF. The full variable domain, in which reference TRBV11-2 and TRBJ2-1 provide the parts outside the CDR3, is EAGVAQSPRYKIIEKRQSVAFWCNPISGHATLYWYQQILGQGPKLLIQFQNNGVVDDSQLPKDRFSAERLKGVDSTLKIQPAKLEDSAVYLCASRLPGQGNNEQFFGPGTRLTVL.

This clonotype has at least ten counts. V usage is TRBV20-1 and J usage is TRBJ1-5; 7 nucleotides match TRBD1. This CDR3 region has 19 residues. Per germline, CDR1 DFQATT and CDR2 SNEGSKA (reference sequence). V lost 0 bases and J lost 3; bases outside the gene matches: 17. The CDR3 region has the DNA TGCAGTGCTAGAGATCCAAAGTTTCGTAGGGGGCTTTTCAATCAGCCCCAGCATTTT. This encodes CSARDPKFRRGLFNQPQHF.

This clonotype was observed a handful of times. The chain recombines TRBV2 with TRBJ1-3, with 10 bases identical to TRBD1. Germline trimming cut 3 bases from V and 3 bases from J; bases unmatched to any gene: 2. There are 15 residues in the CDR3. Germline lookup yields CDR1 SNHLY and CDR2 FYNNEI. The CDR3 coding sequence is TGTGCCAGCAGTGATGGGACAGGGGATGGAAACACCATATATTTT. This encodes CASSDGTGDGNTIYF.

This clonotype was recorded a few times. The chain recombines TRBV12-3 or TRBV12-4 with TRBJ2-1; tentatively, D is TRBD2 (5 bases). The CDR3 loop spans 13 amino acids. Between the trimmed V and J ends, which lost 10 bases and 1 base, there was a span of 11 bases. CDR3 DNA sequence: TGTGCCATCCAAGGGAGTTCCTACAATGAGCAGTTCTTC. It encodes CAIQGSSYNEQFF.

This clonotype was seen at least ten times. This chain links TRBV20-1 with TRBJ2-4; 8 nucleotides line up with TRBD1. The CDR3 spans 17 residues. Germline CDR1 and CDR2: DFQATT and SNEGSKA (reference sequence). V lost 3 bases to trimming and J lost 0 bases; unmatched junction nucleotides: 10. CDR3 region: CSAREDRAELAKNIQYF. CDR3 DNA: TGCAGTGCTAGGGAGGACAGGGCGGAACTAGCCAAAAACATTCAGTACTTC.

This clonotype came up a few times. The chain has TRBV6-1 and TRBJ1-5; D gene unclear. The length of the CDR3 is 13 residues. The ends were cut back, 5 bases at V and 6 bases at J, with 11 bases in the middle. Germline V gene data show CDR1 as MNHNS and CDR2 as SASEGT. This CDR3 is CASSKNRGQPQHF. In nucleotides, the CDR3 is TGTGCCAGCAGTAAGAACCGGGGTCAGCCCCAGCATTTT.

This clonotype was observed a handful of times. CDR3 DNA sequence: TGTGCCAGCAGATGGCCTCCGGACACAGATACGCAGTATTTT. Amino acid sequence: CASRWPPDTDTQYF. This chain joins TRBV6-2 or TRBV6-3 and TRBJ2-3, with D uncertain. There are 14 residues in the CDR3. V shed 6 bases and J shed 2 bases, with 12 bases lying between them. Per the germline V gene, CDR1 is MNHEY and CDR2 is SVGEGT.

This clonotype was picked up many times. In DNA, the CDR3 is TGTGCCAGCAGCTTGGGGGAAAAGAACACTGAAGCTTTCTTT. This gives the protein CASSLGEKNTEAFF. The chain carries TRBV13 and TRBJ1-1, with D perhaps matching TRBD1 (5 bases). V was trimmed by 3 bases and J by 1 base, leaving 9 bases between them. Germline V gene lookup returns CDR1 PRHDT and CDR2 FYEKMQ (reference sequence). The CDR3 has 14 residues.

This clonotype was seen only a few times. The chain uses TRBV7-9 and TRBJ2-7; 12 nucleotides agree with TRBD2. Trimming took 5 bases from V and 4 from J; bases not matched to a gene: 9. Germline CDR1 reads SEHNR; CDR2 reads FQNEAQ (reference sequence). This CDR3 spans 16 amino acids. DNA for the CDR3: TGTGCCAGCAGCCCTAGCGGGGGGGTACGACGTTACGAGCAGTACTTC. Translated, it gives CASSPSGGVRRYEQYF.

The chain uses TRBV14 and TRBJ1-1; D is ambiguous. Trimming left V 0 bases short and J 6 bases short, with 23 bases between. The length of the CDR3 is 18 residues. The germline gives CDR1 SGHDN, CDR2 FVKESK. The CDR3 DNA reads TGTGCCAGCAGCCAAGAGGCGGCCCTCGGGTTTCTTCCTCCTGAAGCTTTCTTT. The encoded protein is CASSQEAALGFLPPEAFF.